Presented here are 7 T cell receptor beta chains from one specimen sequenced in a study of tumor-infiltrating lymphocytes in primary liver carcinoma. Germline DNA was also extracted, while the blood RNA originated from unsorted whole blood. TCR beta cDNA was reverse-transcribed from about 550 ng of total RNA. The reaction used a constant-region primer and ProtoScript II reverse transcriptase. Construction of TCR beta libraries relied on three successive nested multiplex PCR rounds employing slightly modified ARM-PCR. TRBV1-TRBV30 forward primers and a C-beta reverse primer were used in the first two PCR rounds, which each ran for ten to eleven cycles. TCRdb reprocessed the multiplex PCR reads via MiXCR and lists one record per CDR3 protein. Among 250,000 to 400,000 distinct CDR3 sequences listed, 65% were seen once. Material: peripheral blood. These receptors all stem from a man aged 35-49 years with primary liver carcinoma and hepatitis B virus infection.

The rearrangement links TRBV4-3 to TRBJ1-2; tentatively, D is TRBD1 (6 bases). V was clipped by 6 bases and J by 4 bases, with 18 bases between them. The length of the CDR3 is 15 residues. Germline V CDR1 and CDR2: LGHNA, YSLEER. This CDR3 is CASSLYKGDGYGYTF. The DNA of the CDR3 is TGCGCCAGCAGTTTATATAAGGGGGACGGCTATGGCTACACCTTC.

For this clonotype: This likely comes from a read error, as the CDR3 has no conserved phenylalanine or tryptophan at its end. The CDR3 nucleotides read TGTGCCAGCAGCCGAGGGACAGGGAACACTGAAGCTTTCCTT. Residues: CASSRGTGNTEAFL. This chain joins TRBV5-1 and TRBJ1-1, with 8 positions matching TRBD1. This CDR3 spans 14 amino acids. Per the germline V gene, CDR1 is SGHRS and CDR2 is YFSETQ.

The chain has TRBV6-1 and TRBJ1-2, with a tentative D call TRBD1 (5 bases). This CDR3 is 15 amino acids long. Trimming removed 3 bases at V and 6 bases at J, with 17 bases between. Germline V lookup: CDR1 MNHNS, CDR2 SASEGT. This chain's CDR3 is CASSEEMSGRDGYTF. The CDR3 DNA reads TGTGCCAGCAGTGAGGAGATGTCAGGGAGGGATGGCTACACCTTC.

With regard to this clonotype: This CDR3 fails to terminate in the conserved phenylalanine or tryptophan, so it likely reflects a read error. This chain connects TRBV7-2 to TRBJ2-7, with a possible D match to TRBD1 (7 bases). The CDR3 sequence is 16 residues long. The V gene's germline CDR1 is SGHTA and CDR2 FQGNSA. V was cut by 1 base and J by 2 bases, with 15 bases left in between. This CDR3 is CASSLGGQTRAYEQYL. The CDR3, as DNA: TGTGCCAGCAGCTTAGGGGGACAGACTAGAGCCTACGAGCAGTACCTC.

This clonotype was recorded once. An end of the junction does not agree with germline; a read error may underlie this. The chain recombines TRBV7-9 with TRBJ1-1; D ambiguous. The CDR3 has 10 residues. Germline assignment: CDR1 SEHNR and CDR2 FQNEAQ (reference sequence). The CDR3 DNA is TGTGCCAGCAGCTTGGAAGCTCAATCCTTT. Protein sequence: CASSLEAQSF.

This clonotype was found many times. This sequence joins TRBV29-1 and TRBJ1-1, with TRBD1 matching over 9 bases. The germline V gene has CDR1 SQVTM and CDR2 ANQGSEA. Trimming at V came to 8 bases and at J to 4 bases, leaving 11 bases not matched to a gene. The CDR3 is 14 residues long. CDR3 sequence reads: CSYSYGTGTTEAFF. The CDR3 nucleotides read TGCAGCTACTCGTACGGGACAGGGACCACTGAAGCTTTCTTT.

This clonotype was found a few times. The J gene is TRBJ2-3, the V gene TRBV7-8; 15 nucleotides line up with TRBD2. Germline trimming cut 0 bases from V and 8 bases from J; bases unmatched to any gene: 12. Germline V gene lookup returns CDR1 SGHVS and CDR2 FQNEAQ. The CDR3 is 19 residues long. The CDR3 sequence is CASSLAYRTSGRAIGTQYF. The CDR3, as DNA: TGTGCCAGCAGCTTAGCTTATAGGACTAGCGGGAGGGCCATAGGTACGCAGTATTTT.